This T cell receptor beta chain is from a study of T cells expressing NK-cell markers. TCRdb re-called the 5' RACE reads; every CDR3 protein appears as one record, without DNA. This sample carries hundreds of thousands of distinct CDR3 sequences, with 4% to 6.5% going to the ten biggest clones. This CDR3 has 15 amino acids. CDR1 is SEHNR and CDR2 is FQNEAQ in the germline V gene (reference sequence). The source is a man aged 18 to 70 in good health. Sequencing input: blood T cells: a sorted CD56 or NKG2C T cell subset, CD4+ or CD8+ T cells, or bulk PBMC T cells (not recorded which). This chain uses TRBV7-9 with TRBJ1-2; TCRdb selects TRBD1, and the lack of DNA leaves this call unchecked. This CDR3 is CASSSGLGQIDGYTF.